This TCR beta chain was recovered during a study of CD8 T cells in ankylosing spondylitis. Note on this clonotype: What it recognizes is unknown.

The CDR3 loop spans 15 amino acids. The V gene's germline CDR1 is KGHSH and CDR2 LQKENI. Trimming took off 6 bases at V and 0 bases at J, with 12 bases between the two ends. Scientists made TCR beta libraries using quantitative 5'-RACE with molecular barcodes. A single record per CDR3 protein comes from TCRdb applying MiXCR to the 5' RACE reads. This table has under 150,000 distinct CDR3 sequences, approximately 9.2% appearing once. General observations from the study: Ankylosing spondylitis blood appeared to be characterized by a TCR beta motif of several highly homologous variants. It was reported that disease-linked clones were significantly enriched in matched ankylosing spondylitis synovial fluid. Certain motif variants had earlier appeared in reactive arthritis synovial fluid and blood.

Sequenced sample: synovial fluid, either unsorted or a sorted T cell fraction (not recorded which). The clonotype was recovered from a male donor with ankylosing spondylitis. The chain links TRBV18 to TRBJ1-3; no reliable D call. CDR3 in amino acids: CASSREATSGNTIYF. CDR3 coding DNA: TGTGCCAGCTCCCGGGAGGCAACCTCTGGAAACACCATATATTTT.